This entry lists 19 T cell receptor beta chains sequenced from one sample in a study of T cells after yellow fever vaccination (dated 2019 in TCRdb). Sample treatment or condition, as interpreted from the label and publication: live attenuated yellow fever vaccine strain. Library preparation was by 5' RACE. Sequencing took place on an Illumina HiSeq 2500. Clones were called with MiXCR by TCRdb after fastp trimmed the public reads at Q25, and only in-frame beta chains were retained. Rows with one shared CDR3 protein collapse into an entry with the most common genes and DNA. Within this sample are some 670,000 distinct CDR3 sequences, with more than 9% of them counted one time only. The ten largest clonotypes hold more than 12% of the sample. This specimen was PBMCs, taken on the day of the yellow fever booster vaccination. The receptors were gathered from a man under 40 who received the YFV17D yellow fever vaccine.

This clonotype was counted between two and nine times. The gene calls are TRBV7-6 and TRBJ2-3; TRBD2 is a possible D gene (5 bases). The CDR3 extends over 11 amino acids. Germline V gene lookup returns CDR1 SGHVS and CDR2 FNYEAQ. Between the trimmed V and J ends, which lost 7 bases and 5 bases, there was a span of 7 bases. CDR3 DNA sequence: TGTGCCAGCATGGGAGAAGATACGCAGTATTTT. It is translated as CASMGEDTQYF.

This clonotype was counted only a few times. The chain joins TRBV25-1 to TRBJ2-5, with TRBD1 matching over 8 bases. This CDR3 has 13 residues. Germline assignment: CDR1 MGHDK and CDR2 SYGVNS. The trim removed 5 bases at V and 5 bases at J, leaving 4 bases unmatched. CDR3 sequence: CASSQGARETQYF. Written as DNA, the CDR3 is TGTGCCAGCAGTCAGGGGGCGCGGGAGACCCAGTACTTC.

The V call is TRBV5-1, the J call TRBJ2-3; TRBD1 matches 9 bases. Germline V CDR1 and CDR2: SGHRS, YFSETQ. V was clipped by 0 bases and J by 4 bases; unmatched bases: 6. The length of the CDR3 is 16 residues. The CDR3 bases are TGCGCCAGCAGCTTGGTAACAGGGGGCGCCGCAGATACGCAGTATTTT. Amino acids: CASSLVTGGAADTQYF.

This clonotype was seen a handful of times. The chain links TRBV11-2 to TRBJ1-2; D is unclear. V lost 3 bases and J 7 bases, leaving 9 bases between the germline ends. CDR1 is SGHAT, CDR2 FQNNGV, per germline. The CDR3 runs to 12 residues. For the CDR3, the DNA is TGTGCCAGCAGCTTGGTCCCGGGTGGCTACACCTTC. This encodes CASSLVPGGYTF.

V is TRBV4-3 and J is TRBJ2-2, with TRBD2 matching over 7 bases. Unmatched junction bases numbered 10, after V lost 3 bases and J lost 3 bases. The CDR3 sequence is 17 residues long. Germline V gives CDR1 LGHNA, CDR2 YSLEER. The CDR3 region is CASSHKREEGDTGELFF. The CDR3 coding sequence is TGCGCCAGCAGCCACAAACGGGAGGAGGGCGACACCGGGGAGCTGTTTTTT.

This clonotype was seen more than once but under ten times. The V and J genes are TRBV20-1 and TRBJ1-6; a possible D gene is TRBD1 (5 bases). This CDR3 is built from 14 residues. The germline gives CDR1 DFQATT, CDR2 SNEGSKA (reference sequence). V shed 2 bases and J shed 2 bases, with 7 bases lying between them. As DNA, the CDR3 is TGCAGTGCTAGAACAGGCACCTATAATTCACCCCTCCACTTT. It codes for CSARTGTYNSPLHF.

This rearrangement joins TRBV4-3 to TRBJ2-7; D possibly uses TRBD1 or TRBD2 (5 bases each). The germline gives CDR1 LGHNA, CDR2 YSLEER. The CDR3 is made up of 15 amino acids. Trimming took 4 bases from V and 3 from J, leaving 16 bases between them. The CDR3 spells CASSLKTERGYEQYF. Written as DNA, the CDR3 is TGCGCCAGCAGCCTCAAGACAGAACGGGGCTACGAGCAGTACTTC.

V usage is TRBV12-5 and J usage is TRBJ2-1; 10 positions agree with TRBD2. Germline V CDR1 and CDR2: LGHNT, FRNRAP. The ends lost 3 bases at V and 7 bases at J; junction bases unmatched: 9. The CDR3 is made up of 16 amino acids. The CDR3 region is CASGFLEREGENEQFF. DNA for the CDR3: TGTGCTAGTGGTTTCCTAGAGCGGGAGGGCGAGAATGAGCAGTTCTTC.

This clonotype was detected only a few times. This chain links TRBV19 with TRBJ2-4, with a possible D match to TRBD1 (6 bases). The V gene's germline CDR1 is LNHDA and CDR2 SQIVND (reference sequence). Trimming stripped 7 bases from V and 7 bases from J, with 17 bases between. The CDR3 totals 14 residues. For the CDR3, the DNA is TGTGCCAGTACCGCGGCCAGGGGATCTAACATTCAGTACTTC. It translates to CASTAARGSNIQYF.

This clonotype was counted many times. The chain is built from TRBV6-2 or TRBV6-3 and TRBJ2-5, with no clear D. The CDR3 totals 15 residues. Trimming took off 6 bases at V and 0 bases at J, with 14 bases between the two ends. Germline lookup yields CDR1 MNHEY and CDR2 SVGEGT. CDR3 loop: CASRAKDRYQETQYF. The CDR3 DNA reads TGTGCCAGCAGAGCTAAGGACCGGTACCAAGAGACCCAGTACTTC.

The chain carries TRBV5-6 and TRBJ2-1, with 7 positions matching TRBD1. Germline loops: CDR1 SGHDT, CDR2 YYEEEE. The CDR3 covers 15 residues. With 4 bases clipped from V and 6 bases from J, the junction kept 10 bases outside the gene matches. CDR3 DNA sequence: TGTGCCAGCAGCCGGGGACAGCGTCAAGGCAATGAGCAGTTCTTC. Amino acids: CASSRGQRQGNEQFF. The variable domain in full, with the rest retrieved from reference TRBV5-6 and TRBJ2-1, is DAGVTQSPTHLIKTRGQQVTLRCSPKSGHDTVSWYQQALGQGPQFIFQYYEEEERQRGNFPDRFSGHQFPNYSSELNVNALLLGDSALYLCASSRGQRQGNEQFFGPGTRLTVL.

This clonotype was counted only a few times. The chain recombines TRBV28 with TRBJ2-5; D is perhaps TRBD1 or TRBD2 (5 bases each). The germline gives CDR1 MDHEN, CDR2 SYDVKM. CDR3 size: 14 residues. V was shortened by 6 bases and J by 4 bases, with 15 bases between the two germline ends. The CDR3 DNA follows: TGTGCCAGCAGCCCCCAGACTGGGGGAGAGACCCAGTACTTC. This encodes CASSPQTGGETQYF.

This clonotype was counted at least ten times. The genes are TRBV7-2 and TRBJ2-5; TRBD1 aligns across 7 bases. The germline V gene has CDR1 SGHTA and CDR2 FQGNSA. V was clipped by 5 bases and J by 5 bases; unmatched bases: 11. This CDR3 has 15 amino acids. The CDR3, as DNA: TGTGCCAGCAGCGCCCAAGGCCAGGGGGTTGAGACCCAGTACTTC. It specifies CASSAQGQGVETQYF.

This chain links TRBV29-1 with TRBJ2-6; TRBD1 agrees at 7 bases. CDR1 SQVTM and CDR2 ANQGSEA come from the germline V gene. The CDR3 runs to 16 residues. Losses at the gene ends were 6 bases for V and 0 bases for J; bases not matched to a gene: 8. The CDR3 here is CSVPDRTRSGANVLTF. The CDR3 bases are TGCAGCGTCCCGGACAGGACACGCTCTGGGGCCAACGTCCTGACTTTC.

This clonotype was counted only a few times. The rearrangement joins TRBV7-9 to TRBJ2-1, with 12 bases identical to TRBD2. Germline loops: CDR1 SEHNR, CDR2 FQNEAQ (reference sequence). The length of the CDR3 is 16 residues. V was clipped by 5 bases and J by 2 bases; unmatched bases: 4. The CDR3 region has the DNA TGTGCCAGCAGCCACGGACTAGCGGGGACCTACAATGAGCAGTTCTTC. It codes for CASSHGLAGTYNEQFF.

This clonotype was detected a few times. The chain carries TRBV29-1 and TRBJ1-1; 7 bases are a match to TRBD1. Unmatched junction bases numbered 4, after V lost 6 bases and J lost 0 bases. The CDR3 covers 13 residues. The germline gives CDR1 SQVTM, CDR2 ANQGSEA. CDR3 DNA sequence: TGCAGCGTGACAGGGTCCATGAACACTGAAGCTTTCTTT. Translation gives CSVTGSMNTEAFF.

There are many counts of this clonotype. In DNA form, the CDR3 reads TGTGCCAGCAGTTACTCTGGGACCCAGTACTTC. Translating gives CASSYSGTQYF. V is TRBV6-5 and J is TRBJ2-5, with D uncertain. Germline CDR1 is MNHEY and CDR2 is SVGAGI. The CDR3 totals 11 residues. The germline V and J ends were trimmed by 0 bases and 7 bases, with 3 bases remaining between them.

This clonotype occurred a few times. The CDR3 protein is CSVEDHRGPTEAFF. DNA of the CDR3: TGCAGCGTTGAAGACCACAGGGGGCCCACTGAAGCTTTCTTT. The J gene is TRBJ1-1, the V gene TRBV29-1; TRBD1 matches at 9 bases. The ends lost 0 bases at V and 4 bases at J; junction bases unmatched: 3. Germline values: CDR1 SQVTM, CDR2 ANQGSEA. The CDR3 sequence is 14 residues long.

The gene calls are TRBV12-3 or TRBV12-4 and TRBJ1-4; D gene ambiguous. The CDR3 spans 15 residues. V shed 4 bases and J shed 4 bases, with 13 bases lying between them. The CDR3 loop is CASSSPQDLNEKLFF. The CDR3 nucleotides read TGTGCCAGCAGTTCTCCCCAGGACCTTAATGAAAAACTGTTTTTT.